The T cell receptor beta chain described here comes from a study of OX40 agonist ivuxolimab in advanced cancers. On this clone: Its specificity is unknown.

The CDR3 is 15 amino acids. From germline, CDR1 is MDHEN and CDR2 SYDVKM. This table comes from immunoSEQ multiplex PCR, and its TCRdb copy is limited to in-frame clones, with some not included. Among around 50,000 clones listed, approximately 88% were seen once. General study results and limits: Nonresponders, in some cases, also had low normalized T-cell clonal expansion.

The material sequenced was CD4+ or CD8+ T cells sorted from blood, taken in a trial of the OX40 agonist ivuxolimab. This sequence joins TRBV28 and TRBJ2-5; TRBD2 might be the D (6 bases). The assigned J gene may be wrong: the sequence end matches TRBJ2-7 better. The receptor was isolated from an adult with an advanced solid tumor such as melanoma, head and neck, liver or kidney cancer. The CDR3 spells CASSQPGLSSYEQYF. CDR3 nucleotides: TGTGCCAGCAGCCAACCGGGACTTAGCTCCTACGAGCAGTACTTC.